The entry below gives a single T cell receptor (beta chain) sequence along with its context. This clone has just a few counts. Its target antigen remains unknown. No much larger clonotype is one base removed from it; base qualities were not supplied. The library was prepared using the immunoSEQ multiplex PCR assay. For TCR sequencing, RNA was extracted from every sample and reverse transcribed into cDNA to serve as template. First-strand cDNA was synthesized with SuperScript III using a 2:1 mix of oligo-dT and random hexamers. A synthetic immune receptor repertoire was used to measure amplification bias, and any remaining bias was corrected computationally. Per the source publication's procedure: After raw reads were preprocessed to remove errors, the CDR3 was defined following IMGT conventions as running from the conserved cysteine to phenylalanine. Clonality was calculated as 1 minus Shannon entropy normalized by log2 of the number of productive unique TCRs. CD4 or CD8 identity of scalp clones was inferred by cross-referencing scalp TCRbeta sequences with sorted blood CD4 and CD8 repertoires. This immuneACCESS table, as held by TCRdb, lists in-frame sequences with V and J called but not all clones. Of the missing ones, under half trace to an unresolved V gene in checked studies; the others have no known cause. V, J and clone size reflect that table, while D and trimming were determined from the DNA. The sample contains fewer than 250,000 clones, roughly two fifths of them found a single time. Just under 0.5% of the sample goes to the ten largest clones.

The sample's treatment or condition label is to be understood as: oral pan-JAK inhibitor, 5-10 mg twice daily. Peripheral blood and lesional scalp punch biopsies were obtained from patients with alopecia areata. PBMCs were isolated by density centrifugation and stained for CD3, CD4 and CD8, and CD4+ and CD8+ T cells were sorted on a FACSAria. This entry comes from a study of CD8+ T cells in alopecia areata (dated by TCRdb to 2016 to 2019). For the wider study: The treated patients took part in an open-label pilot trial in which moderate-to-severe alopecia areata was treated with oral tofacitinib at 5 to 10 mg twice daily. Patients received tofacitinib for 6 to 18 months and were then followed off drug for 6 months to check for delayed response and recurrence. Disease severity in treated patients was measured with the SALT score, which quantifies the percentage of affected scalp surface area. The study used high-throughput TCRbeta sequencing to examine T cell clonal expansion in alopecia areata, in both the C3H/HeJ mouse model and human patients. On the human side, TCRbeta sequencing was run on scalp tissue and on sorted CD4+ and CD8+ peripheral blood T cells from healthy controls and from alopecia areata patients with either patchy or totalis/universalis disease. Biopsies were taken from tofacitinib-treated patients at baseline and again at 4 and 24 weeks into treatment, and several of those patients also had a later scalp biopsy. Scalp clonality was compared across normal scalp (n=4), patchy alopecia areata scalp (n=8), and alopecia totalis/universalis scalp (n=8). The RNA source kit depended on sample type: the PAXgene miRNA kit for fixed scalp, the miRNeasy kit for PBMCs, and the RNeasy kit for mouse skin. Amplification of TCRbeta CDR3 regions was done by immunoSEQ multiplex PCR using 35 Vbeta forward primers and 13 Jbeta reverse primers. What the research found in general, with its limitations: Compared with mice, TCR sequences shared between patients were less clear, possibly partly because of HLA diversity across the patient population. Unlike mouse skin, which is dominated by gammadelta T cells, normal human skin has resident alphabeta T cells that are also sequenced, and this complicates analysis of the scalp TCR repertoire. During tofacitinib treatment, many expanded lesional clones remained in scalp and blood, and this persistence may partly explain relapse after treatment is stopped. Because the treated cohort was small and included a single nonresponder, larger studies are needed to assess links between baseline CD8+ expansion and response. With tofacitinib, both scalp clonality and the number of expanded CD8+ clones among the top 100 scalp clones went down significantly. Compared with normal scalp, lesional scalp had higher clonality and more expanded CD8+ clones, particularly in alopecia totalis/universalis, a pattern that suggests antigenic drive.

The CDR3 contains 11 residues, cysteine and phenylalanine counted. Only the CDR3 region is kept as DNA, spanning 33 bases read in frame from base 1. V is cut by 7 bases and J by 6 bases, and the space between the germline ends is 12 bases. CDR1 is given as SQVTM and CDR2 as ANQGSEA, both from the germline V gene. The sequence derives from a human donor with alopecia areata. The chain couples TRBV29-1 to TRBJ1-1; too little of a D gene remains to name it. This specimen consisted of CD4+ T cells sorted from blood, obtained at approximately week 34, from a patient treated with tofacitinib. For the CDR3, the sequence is CSAPWRAEAFF. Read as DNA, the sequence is TGCAGCGCCCCATGGCGGGCTGAAGCTTTCTTT.